This is a list of T cell receptor beta chains from one sample in a study of blood T cell repertoires in COVID-19. Using immunoSEQ multiplex PCR, the repertoire was profiled, and TCRdb retains in-frame clones only, with some absent. The data hold around 310,000 clones, with around nine tenths observed a single time. Specimen: peripheral blood. The receptor source for this set is a woman in her fifties or sixties with acute or convalescent COVID-19. CDR3s include the opening cysteine and the closing phenylalanine or tryptophan. Each record gives: CDR3 DNA, CDR3 protein, J gene, D gene, clone size, V gene. D genes are given only for firm matches. Where a row states a size, it is once, few, many or the class of an expanded clone; other rows omit it.

cdr3_nt: TGCGCCAGCAGCCAAGCAGGGACTGGGGGGGGACATTATCAGCCCCAGCATTTT
cdr3_aa: CASSQAGTGGGHYQPQHF
j_call: TRBJ1-5
d_call: -
clone_size: -
v_call: TRBV4-1

cdr3_nt: TGTGCCAGCAGGATAGCGGGGGCCTACGAGCAGTACTTC
cdr3_aa: CASRIAGAYEQYF
j_call: TRBJ2-7
d_call: TRBD2
clone_size: once
v_call: TRBV3-1/TRBV3-2

cdr3_nt: TGTGCCAGCAGTCACGGGACAGGGAACACCGGGGAGCTGTTTTTT
cdr3_aa: CASSHGTGNTGELFF
j_call: TRBJ2-2
d_call: TRBD1
clone_size: -
v_call: TRBV6-6

cdr3_nt: TGTGCCAGCAGTGGTCGACAGAAGAACACTGAAGCTTTCTTT
cdr3_aa: CASSGRQKNTEAFF
j_call: TRBJ1-1
d_call: -
clone_size: -
v_call: TRBV25-1

cdr3_nt: TGTGCCAGCAGTCCAGGAGGGAATTATGGCTACACCTTC
cdr3_aa: CASSPGGNYGYTF
j_call: TRBJ1-2
d_call: -
clone_size: -
v_call: TRBV9

cdr3_nt: TGTGCCAGCAGCGCCGAGCACGGAGCTAACTATGGCTACACCTTC
cdr3_aa: CASSAEHGANYGYTF
j_call: TRBJ1-2
d_call: -
clone_size: few
v_call: TRBV9

cdr3_nt: TGTGCCATCAGTGGGGGGACTAGCGGGAGTGAGACCCAGTACTTC
cdr3_aa: CAISGGTSGSETQYF
j_call: TRBJ2-5
d_call: TRBD2
clone_size: -
v_call: TRBV10-3

cdr3_nt: TGTGCCAGTAGTATCCCCCTACAGCCCCAGCATTTT
cdr3_aa: CASSIPLQPQHF
j_call: TRBJ1-5
d_call: -
clone_size: -
v_call: TRBV19

cdr3_nt: TGCGCCAGCAGCTCGGGACAGGAGACTGAAGCTTTCTTT
cdr3_aa: CASSSGQETEAFF
j_call: TRBJ1-1
d_call: TRBD1
clone_size: -
v_call: TRBV5-1

cdr3_nt: TGTGCCAGCACCCGAGGGTACGAGCAGTACTTC
cdr3_aa: CASTRGYEQYF
j_call: TRBJ2-7
d_call: -
clone_size: few
v_call: TRBV27

cdr3_nt: TGTGCCAGCTCACCCCTTTTGGCGGGGGGTCGGGAGACCCAGTACTTC
cdr3_aa: CASSPLLAGGRETQYF
j_call: TRBJ2-5
d_call: TRBD2
clone_size: -
v_call: TRBV18

cdr3_nt: TGTGCCAGCAGTGAAGCGCGGGGGTCCAACACCGGGGAGCTGTTTTTT
cdr3_aa: CASSEARGSNTGELFF
j_call: TRBJ2-2
d_call: TRBD2
clone_size: -
v_call: TRBV2

cdr3_nt: TGTGCCAGCAGCTGGGAGGGACCTAACTATGGCTACACCTTC
cdr3_aa: CASSWEGPNYGYTF
j_call: TRBJ1-2
d_call: -
clone_size: -
v_call: TRBV5-8

cdr3_nt: TGTGCCAGCAGTTACTTCGGGACAGGGTCTGGAAACACCATATATTTT
cdr3_aa: CASSYFGTGSGNTIYF
j_call: TRBJ1-3
d_call: TRBD1
clone_size: -
v_call: TRBV6-6

cdr3_nt: TGTGCCAGCAGTTATAAGTTTACGTCGAGAGGGGAGCAGTTCTTC
cdr3_aa: CASSYKFTSRGEQFF
j_call: TRBJ2-1
d_call: -
clone_size: once
v_call: TRBV27

cdr3_nt: TGTGCCAGTACCCTTGGGCTGTCTGGGGCCAACGTCCTGACTTTC
cdr3_aa: CASTLGLSGANVLTF
j_call: TRBJ2-6
d_call: -
clone_size: -
v_call: TRBV19

cdr3_nt: TGTGCCAGCACCCCAGCTAGCGGCTACGAGCAGTACTTC
cdr3_aa: CASTPASGYEQYF
j_call: TRBJ2-7
d_call: TRBD2
clone_size: -
v_call: TRBV13

cdr3_nt: TGTGCCTGGAGTATGGACAAAATCAATCAGCCCCAGCATTTT
cdr3_aa: CAWSMDKINQPQHF
j_call: TRBJ1-5
d_call: -
clone_size: -
v_call: TRBV30

cdr3_nt: TGCGCCAGCTCCCGGGACAGGGACTACGAGCAGTACTTC
cdr3_aa: CASSRDRDYEQYF
j_call: TRBJ2-7
d_call: TRBD1
clone_size: -
v_call: TRBV5-1

cdr3_nt: TGTGCCAGCAGTGAAGGCGACTTCGAGGAACCCTACGAGCAGTACTTC
cdr3_aa: CASSEGDFEEPYEQYF
j_call: TRBJ2-7
d_call: -
clone_size: -
v_call: TRBV6-1

cdr3_nt: TGTGCCAGCAGCAATCCTCTGAACACTGAAGCTTTCTTT
cdr3_aa: CASSNPLNTEAFF
j_call: TRBJ1-1
d_call: -
clone_size: -
v_call: TRBV7-8

cdr3_nt: TGCGCCAGCAGCCTTGGGGGCAGCTCCTACGAGCAGTACTTC
cdr3_aa: CASSLGGSSYEQYF
j_call: TRBJ2-7
d_call: -
clone_size: -
v_call: TRBV4-3

cdr3_nt: TGCGCCAGCAGCTCCCACCAGGGGGTCCCTGAAGCTTTCTTT
cdr3_aa: CASSSHQGVPEAFF
j_call: TRBJ1-1
d_call: TRBD1
clone_size: -
v_call: TRBV4-1

cdr3_nt: TGTGCCAGCAGCTACCCACTCTTACTGACAGGGGGAACAGATACGCAGTATTTT
cdr3_aa: CASSYPLLLTGGTDTQYF
j_call: TRBJ2-3
d_call: TRBD1
clone_size: -
v_call: TRBV28

cdr3_nt: TGTGCCAGCACCCCCTTAGGACTAGCGGAGCAGAAAGCGCCATTCTTC
cdr3_aa: CASTPLGLAEQKAPFF
j_call: TRBJ2-1
d_call: TRBD2
clone_size: -
v_call: TRBV7-2

cdr3_nt: TGTGCCACCAGCGAGCGGGAGGGCCGACTCCTCACAGATACGCAGTATTTT
cdr3_aa: CATSEREGRLLTDTQYF
j_call: TRBJ2-3
d_call: TRBD2
clone_size: -
v_call: TRBV24-1

cdr3_nt: TGTGCCAGCAGTTTAAACGGGATAGAAAAACTGTTTTTT
cdr3_aa: CASSLNGIEKLFF
j_call: TRBJ1-4
d_call: -
clone_size: -
v_call: TRBV12-3/TRBV12-4

cdr3_nt: TGCAGCGTTGTAGGGACTGGATACGAGCAGTACTTC
cdr3_aa: CSVVGTGYEQYF
j_call: TRBJ2-7
d_call: -
clone_size: few
v_call: TRBV29-1

cdr3_nt: TGTGCCAGCTCACCGGGACAGCCCTCTCTGCGGGCCAACGTCCTGACTTTC
cdr3_aa: CASSPGQPSLRANVLTF
j_call: TRBJ2-6
d_call: TRBD1
clone_size: -
v_call: TRBV18

cdr3_nt: TGTGCCAGCAGCTTGCGCGGGACAGGGAGATACCTCTCCTACGAGCAGTACTTC
cdr3_aa: CASSLRGTGRYLSYEQYF
j_call: TRBJ2-7
d_call: TRBD1
clone_size: -
v_call: TRBV11-2

cdr3_nt: TGTGCCAGCAAGGGACAGGGGCATTACGAGCAGTACTTC
cdr3_aa: CASKGQGHYEQYF
j_call: TRBJ2-7
d_call: TRBD1
clone_size: once
v_call: TRBV7-2

cdr3_nt: TGTGCCAGCACCAATGGGGGGGCGCGGACCGGGGAGCTGTTTTTT
cdr3_aa: CASTNGGARTGELFF
j_call: TRBJ2-2
d_call: -
clone_size: once
v_call: TRBV27

cdr3_nt: TGTGCCAGCAGCTTGAGACAGGGGAATTCACCCCTCCACTTT
cdr3_aa: CASSLRQGNSPLHF
j_call: TRBJ1-6
d_call: TRBD1
clone_size: -
v_call: TRBV5-8

cdr3_nt: TGTGCCTCTTTCGACAGGGCGAATGGCTACACCTTC
cdr3_aa: CASFDRANGYTF
j_call: TRBJ1-2
d_call: TRBD1
clone_size: few
v_call: TRBV10-3

cdr3_nt: TGTGCCAGCAGTCCCAGGGGCACCGGGGAGCTGTTTTTT
cdr3_aa: CASSPRGTGELFF
j_call: TRBJ2-2
d_call: -
clone_size: -
v_call: TRBV27